The entry below gives a single TCR beta chain sequence along with its context. The record originates from a study of blood T cell repertoires in COVID-19. Original processing notes: Counts of nucleated cells, estimated from reference gene primer amplification, were obtained. Using immunoSEQ multiplex PCR, the repertoire was profiled, and TCRdb retains in-frame clones only, with some absent. Clone size and the V and J calls come from that table; the DNA yielded D and trimming. The sample gives tens of thousands of clones, about four fifths of which show up once; over 15% is in the top ten. The CDR3 spans 15 residues. The V gene lost 7 bases and the J gene lost 5 bases, with 17 bases spanning the gap. Per germline, CDR1 MNHEY and CDR2 SVGAGI.

This chain links TRBV6-5 with TRBJ2-2; D unclear. This TCR derives from a man between 70 and 80 years old who had recovered from COVID-19. The sequencing input was peripheral blood. The CDR3: CASIGSGETTGELFF. CDR3 nucleotide sequence: TGTGCCAGCATCGGGTCGGGTGAAACGACCGGGGAGCTGTTTTTT.